This TCR beta chain was found in a study of technical replicates of blood from several donors. The CDR3 covers 13 residues. The V and J ends lost 5 bases and 8 bases respectively, with 13 bases between them. Germline values: CDR1 SEHNR, CDR2 FQNEAQ (reference sequence). The assay was immunoSEQ multiplex PCR, and TCRdb's table has in-frame clones only and misses some. The sample carries 55,000 to 60,000 clones, just over 90% recorded once. The chain recombines TRBV7-9 with TRBJ2-1, with D possibly TRBD2 on 6 matching bases. Sequencing was done on a sample of PBMCs. The source of this sequence is a human donor in good health. Some clones in this sample may be carry-over from other donors' samples. This CDR3 reads CASSPGLTYEQFF. The CDR3 DNA is TGTGCCAGCAGCCCAGGACTAACCTATGAGCAGTTCTTC. Variable domain in full (rest from reference TRBV7-9 and TRBJ2-1): DTGVSQNPRHKITKRGQNVTFRCDPISEHNRLYWYRQTLGQGPEFLTYFQNEAQLEKSRLLSDRFSAERPKGSFSTLEIQRTEQGDSAMYLCASSPGLTYEQFFGPGTRLTVL.